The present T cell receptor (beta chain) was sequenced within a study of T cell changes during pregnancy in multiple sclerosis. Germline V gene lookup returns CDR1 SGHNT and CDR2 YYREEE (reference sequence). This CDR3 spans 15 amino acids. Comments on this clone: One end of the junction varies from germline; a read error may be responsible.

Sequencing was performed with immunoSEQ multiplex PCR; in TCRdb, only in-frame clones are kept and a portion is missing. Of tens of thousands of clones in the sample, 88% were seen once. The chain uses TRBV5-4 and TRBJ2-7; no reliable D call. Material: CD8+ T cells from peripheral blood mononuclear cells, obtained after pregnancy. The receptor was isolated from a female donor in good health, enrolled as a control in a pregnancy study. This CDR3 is CASSQSARSRGEQYF. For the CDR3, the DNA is TGCGCCAGCAGCCAATCGGCTCGGTCTCGAGGCGAGCAGTACTTC. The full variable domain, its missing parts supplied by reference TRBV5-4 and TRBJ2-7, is ETGVTQSPTHLIKTRGQQVTLRCSSQSGHNTVSWYQQALGQGPQFIFQYYREEENGRGNFPPRFSGLQFPNYSSELNVNALELDDSALYLCASSQSARSRGEQYFGPGTRLTVT.